This T cell receptor beta chain is drawn from a study of shared clonotypes between healthy human individuals (TCRdb year 2020). The study in broad terms: The cohort included three men and two women between 18 and 49 years of age. To estimate repertoire size and how much clonotype sharing occurs between individuals, the study deeply sequenced the blood TCR repertoires of 5 or 6 healthy adults. Leukapheresis yielded between about 0.85 and 10 billion PBMCs per donor. For each donor, CD4 naive and CD4 memory were each given three plates, CD8 naive was given two plates, and CD8 memory was given one plate. To increase sequencing depth and limit assay-specific biases, TCR repertoire library preparation and sequencing were carried out by different laboratories using diverse techniques. Broad study findings and their caveats: Across several donors, roughly 5.1% of naive CD4, 3% to 3.5% of naive CD8, 2.3% of memory CD4, and roughly 0.4% of memory CD8 clonotypes were shared. Naive subsets generally had larger estimated clonotype richness than memory subsets did. Because the study included a small number of donors, the genetic and exposure-history diversity represented was limited. Sampling was restricted to blood, and TCR repertoires in tissues likely differ from the TCR repertoires found in blood. Higher generation probabilities were observed for clonotypes shared by all four sorted-subset donors than for non-shared clonotypes. Pairwise subsampling led to the expectation that sequencing depth would affect the degree of clonotype sharing among donors. Even with the large sequencing depth, rarefaction of the sorted-subset datasets indicated that sequencing was incomplete.

Of note for this clone: This receptor's antigen is unknown. Per-base qualities were not stored, and no clone one base away is much larger.

The donors were healthy, HIV-negative adults who had no recently reported acute infections or vaccinations. Every donor was a Caucasian adult residing in Nashville, Tennessee, USA. CD4+ T cells were enriched through magnetic negative selection, after which naive cells were positively selected on CD45RA and the remaining negative fraction served as the memory subset. Blood was collected by leukapheresis, and PBMCs were isolated by Ficoll-Histopaque density gradient centrifugation and then cryopreserved in liquid nitrogen vapor phase. Analytical flow cytometry was used to check the purity and quantity of each magnetically sorted T cell population. Genomic DNA was isolated from every sorted fraction and measured by UV absorbance on a Nanodrop 2000c. Using the deep immunoSEQ assay, TCR CDR3 regions were amplified from genomic DNA by multiplex PCR. Genomic DNA extracted from each cell subset was distributed evenly over all wells of several immunoSEQ 96-well plates, and each plate served as one replicate. For sorted subsets, each replicate PCR was loaded with around 220 ng genomic DNA, equivalent to approximately 27,000 T cell genomes. Purified libraries were quantified with a Qubit 3.0 fluorometer, sized on a Bioanalyzer 2100, and re-quantified with the KAPA Library Quantification kit. Every immunoSEQ 96-well plate was sequenced on a dedicated single-read 150-cycle Illumina NextSeq 550 flow cell. The paper's processing steps were these. Because only junctional sequences without quality scores were contained in the immunoSEQ output, filtering matching that applied to full-length reads could not be performed. To assign V/J genes and CDR3, sequences were annotated against IMGT germline references using PyIR, a Python wrapper for IgBLAST v1.9. Any read was removed if the V/J assignment was weak (E-value above 1e-6), the CDR3 was missing, or the read contained stop codons, out-of-frame junctions, or ambiguous translated residues. V3J clonotypes were defined by identical inferred V gene, J gene, and CDR3 amino acid sequence. Percentage overlap between repertoires was computed as shared unique clonotypes divided by the size of the smaller repertoire. RTK rarefaction, the Chao1 estimator, and Recon v2.1 estimates of unobserved clonotypes were used to assess repertoire richness. Generation probabilities were computed with OLGA for all TCRbeta clonotypes obtained by the gDNA method from a few donors. The immuneACCESS repertoire file appears here via TCRdb, limited to in-frame rearrangements. These files lack a portion of the clones; in checked studies, under half of the deficit traces to unresolved V genes, and the cause of the others is not known. D and trimming come from the DNA, and the V and J calls and clone size come from that table. The sample table contains 2,100,000 or so clones; only one count was recorded for approximately 96% of them. The ten biggest clones cover around 0.13% of the sample.

The clonotype originates from a man between 18 and 35 years old in good health. The specimen sequenced was naive CD4+ T cells sorted from blood. Explained via the paper, the cell subset or site label denotes: CD45RA+ positively selected.

The nucleotide sequence reads TGCGCCAGCAGTGACATTCGGACTAGCGGGAGGGCGGATACGCAGTATTTT. Its translation reads: CASSDIRTSGRADTQYF. The chain is encoded by TRBV10-2 joined to TRBJ2-3; 15 bases in the middle match TRBD2. The CDR3 measures 17 amino acids from cysteine to phenylalanine. The DNA shown is the 51-base CDR3, in frame from base 1. Per the germline V gene, WSHSY is the CDR1 and SAAADI is the CDR2. Clipping removes 3 bases from V and 6 bases from J, with 7 as the unmatched junction base count.